This is a list of T cell receptor beta chains from one sample in a study of T-cell reconstitution after alpha-beta-depleted transplantation in children. One entry per CDR3 protein results from TCRdb running MiXCR on the PCR reads. This table has a few hundred thousand distinct CDR3 sequences, approximately 10% appearing once. Source: PBMCs from the stem cell graft donor, taken from the stem cell graft. Receptor source: a human donor who donated a stem cell graft to a child with acute myeloid leukemia. CDR3s include the opening cysteine and the closing phenylalanine or tryptophan. Fields, in order: CDR3 DNA, CDR3 protein, J gene, clone size, V gene, D gene. A D gene is named only where the DNA matches it firmly. Only part of the rows carry a size: once, few, many, or a class if the clone is expanded.

cdr3_nt: TGCGCCAGCAGCCTAGCACCGGGACAGGGGGCAAGGAATGAGCAGTTCTTC
cdr3_aa: CASSLAPGQGARNEQFF
j_call: TRBJ2-1
clone_size: NA
v_call: TRBV5-1
d_call: TRBD1

cdr3_nt: TGCGCCAGCAGCCTCCTACCCGGGGGGGGCTACGAGCAGTACTTC
cdr3_aa: CASSLLPGGGYEQYF
j_call: TRBJ2-7
clone_size: NA
v_call: TRBV4-3
d_call: TRBD2

cdr3_nt: TGCGCCAGCAGCTTGGCTCCCTTGACAGGGGACAATCAGCCCCAGCATTTT
cdr3_aa: CASSLAPLTGDNQPQHF
j_call: TRBJ1-5
clone_size: NA
v_call: TRBV5-1
d_call: TRBD1

cdr3_nt: TGTGCCAGCAGTTTCTCTGGGTTCGCTCCAAAAAAAGAGACCCAGTACTTC
cdr3_aa: CASSFSGFAPKKETQYF
j_call: TRBJ2-5
clone_size: few
v_call: TRBV12-3/TRBV12-4
d_call: NA

cdr3_nt: TGTGCCAGCAGTTACGTCGGACTAGCGAGAGATGAGCAGTTCTTC
cdr3_aa: CASSYVGLARDEQFF
j_call: TRBJ2-1
clone_size: few
v_call: TRBV6-5
d_call: TRBD2

cdr3_nt: TGTGCCAGTACAGGGGAGGTTAGCAATCAGCCCCAGCATTTT
cdr3_aa: CASTGEVSNQPQHF
j_call: TRBJ1-5
clone_size: few
v_call: TRBV6-1
d_call: TRBD1

cdr3_nt: TGTGCCAGCAGCGTGACTAGCGGGAGGTTGGATGAGCAGTTCTTC
cdr3_aa: CASSVTSGRLDEQFF
j_call: TRBJ2-1
clone_size: many
v_call: TRBV9
d_call: TRBD2

cdr3_nt: TGCGCCAGCAGCTTGGGGGGACAGGGCCCACAAGAGACCCAGTACTTC
cdr3_aa: CASSLGGQGPQETQYF
j_call: TRBJ2-5
clone_size: few
v_call: TRBV5-1
d_call: TRBD1

cdr3_nt: TGTGCCAGCAGACTAGCCTCCTACAATGAGCAGTTCTTC
cdr3_aa: CASRLASYNEQFF
j_call: TRBJ2-1
clone_size: many
v_call: TRBV7-2
d_call: NA

cdr3_nt: TGTGCCAGCACATTTAGGTTGGATACGCAGTATTTT
cdr3_aa: CASTFRLDTQYF
j_call: TRBJ2-3
clone_size: NA
v_call: TRBV6-4
d_call: NA